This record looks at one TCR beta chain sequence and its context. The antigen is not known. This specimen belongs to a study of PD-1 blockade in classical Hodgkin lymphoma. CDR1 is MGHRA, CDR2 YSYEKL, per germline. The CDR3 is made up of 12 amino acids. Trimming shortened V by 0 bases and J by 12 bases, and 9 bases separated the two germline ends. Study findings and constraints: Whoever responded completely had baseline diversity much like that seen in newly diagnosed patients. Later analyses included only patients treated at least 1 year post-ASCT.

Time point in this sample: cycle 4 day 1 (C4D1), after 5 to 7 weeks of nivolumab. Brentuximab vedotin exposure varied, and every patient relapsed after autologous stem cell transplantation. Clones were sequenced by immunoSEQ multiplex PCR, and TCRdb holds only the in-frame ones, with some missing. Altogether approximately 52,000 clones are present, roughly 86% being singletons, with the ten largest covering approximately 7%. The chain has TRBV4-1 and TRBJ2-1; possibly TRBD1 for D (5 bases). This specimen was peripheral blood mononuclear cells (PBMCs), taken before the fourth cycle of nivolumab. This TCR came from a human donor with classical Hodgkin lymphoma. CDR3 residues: CASSQDRGRQFF. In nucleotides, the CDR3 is TGCGCCAGCAGCCAAGATAGGGGAAGGCAGTTCTTC.